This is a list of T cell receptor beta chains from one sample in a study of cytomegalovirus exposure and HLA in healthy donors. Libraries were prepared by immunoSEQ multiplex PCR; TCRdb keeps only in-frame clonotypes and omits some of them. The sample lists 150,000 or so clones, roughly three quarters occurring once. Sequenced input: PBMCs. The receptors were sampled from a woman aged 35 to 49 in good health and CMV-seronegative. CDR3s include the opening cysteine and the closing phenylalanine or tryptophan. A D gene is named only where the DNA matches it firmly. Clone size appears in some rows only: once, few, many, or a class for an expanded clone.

CASRPTGVGNTIYF TGTGCCAGCAGGCCGACAGGGGTCGGAAACACCATATATTTT TRBJ1-3 few TRBD1 TRBV6-5
CASSVQRGTDTQYF TGTGCCAGCAGCGTCCAGCGGGGCACAGATACGCAGTATTTT TRBJ2-3 . . TRBV9
CAWSVNRKNSPLHF TGTGCCTGGAGTGTAAACAGAAAAAATTCACCCCTCCACTTT TRBJ1-6 . . TRBV30
CASSPTSRNTGELFF TGTGCCAGCAGCCCAACGAGTCGAAACACCGGGGAGCTGTTTTTT TRBJ2-2 . . TRBV7-9
CASSLGEGETYEQYF TGTGCCAGCAGCTTAGGTGAGGGGGAGACCTACGAGCAGTACTTC TRBJ2-7 . . TRBV11-3
CASSGQVIGGYTF TGTGCCAGCAGTGGACAGGTTATCGGGGGCTACACCTTC TRBJ1-2 . . TRBV6-1
CASRKVAGEREQFF TGTGCCAGCCGCAAGGTAGCGGGAGAGCGTGAGCAGTTCTTC TRBJ2-1 . TRBD2 TRBV6-4
CASSVVDRLDGYTF TGTGCCAGCAGCGTAGTAGACCGGCTAGATGGCTACACCTTC TRBJ1-2 . . TRBV9
CASGLSGGVPEAFF TGTGCCAGCGGCTTGTCAGGGGGCGTTCCTGAAGCTTTCTTT TRBJ1-1 . TRBD1 TRBV7-3
CAIRRFRDDRPSTYEQYF TGTGCCATCAGACGCTTTCGGGACGACAGGCCATCAACCTACGAGCAGTACTTC TRBJ2-7 . . TRBV10-3
CASSLGGGGALRDEQYF TGTGCCAGCAGCTTAGGGGGGGGAGGGGCCCTTCGGGACGAGCAGTACTTC TRBJ2-7 . TRBD2 TRBV7-6
CAWSGDKALTGELFF TGTGCCTGGAGTGGAGACAAGGCCCTCACCGGGGAGCTGTTTTTT TRBJ2-2 . . TRBV30
CASSGRNYGYTF TGTGCCAGCAGTGGGCGCAACTATGGCTACACCTTC TRBJ1-2 . . TRBV5-6
CASSLSRRTEAFF TGTGCCAGCAGTTTATCGCGCAGGACTGAAGCTTTCTTT TRBJ1-1 . . TRBV27
CASREYLTYEQYF TGTGCCAGTCGGGAATACCTTACCTACGAGCAGTACTTC TRBJ2-7 . . TRBV5-6
CASSPESPQIGVNEKLFF TGTGCCAGCTCACCCGAAAGCCCGCAGATAGGGGTGAATGAAAAACTGTTTTTT TRBJ1-4 . . TRBV18
CASREQSEVREQYF TGTGCCAGCAGAGAACAGAGTGAAGTACGCGAGCAGTACTTC TRBJ2-7 . . TRBV21-1
CASSRTSGELFF TGTGCCAGCAGCCGGACTAGCGGGGAGCTGTTTTTT TRBJ2-2 . TRBD2 TRBV9
CASSVQGAGNTIYF TGTGCCAGCAGCGTGCAGGGGGCTGGAAACACCATATATTTT TRBJ1-3 . TRBD1 TRBV9
CASSPRQASFYGYTF TGTGCCAGCAGCCCACGACAGGCGTCCTTTTATGGCTACACCTTC TRBJ1-2 . . TRBV7-2
CASSPRTSGGSEQYF TGTGCCAGCAGCCCCCGGACTAGCGGGGGTTCCGAGCAGTACTTC TRBJ2-7 . TRBD2 TRBV4-2
CATSRERGFEFF TGTGCCACCAGCAGAGAGCGGGGCTTCGAGTTCTTC TRBJ2-1 . . TRBV15
CASRKGGGYTF TGTGCCAGCAGGAAGGGCGGGGGCTACACCTTC TRBJ1-2 . . TRBV28
CSVIGTGGRYTEAFF TGCAGCGTTATCGGGACAGGGGGCCGTTACACTGAAGCTTTCTTT TRBJ1-1 . TRBD1 TRBV29-1
CASSEEYTDTQYF TGTGCCAGCAGTGAGGAGTACACAGATACGCAGTATTTT TRBJ2-3 . . TRBV2
CAIARNNEQFF TGTGCCATTGCTAGAAACAATGAGCAGTTCTTC TRBJ2-1 once . TRBV10-3
CASSHPVWQGDTGELFF TGTGCCAGCAGTCACCCCGTATGGCAGGGGGACACCGGGGAGCTGTTTTTT TRBJ2-2 . TRBD1 TRBV28
CASSPDRDETQYF TGTGCCAGCAGTCCGGACAGGGATGAGACCCAGTACTTC TRBJ2-5 . TRBD1 TRBV6-1
CASSVAGGFYGYTF TGTGCCAGCAGCGTCGCCGGGGGTTTCTATGGCTACACCTTC TRBJ1-2 . . TRBV9
CASSLEAEETQYF TGTGCCAGCAGCTTAGAAGCGGAAGAGACCCAGTACTTC TRBJ2-5 once . TRBV13
CASSLRGAPTGELFF TGTGCCAGCAGTTTGCGGGGGGCCCCCACCGGGGAGCTGTTTTTT TRBJ2-2 . TRBD2 TRBV28
CSVVRGTEAFF TGCAGCGTTGTACGAGGGACTGAAGCTTTCTTT TRBJ1-1 . . TRBV29-1
CASSEADINEQFF TGTGCCAGCAGTGAGGCGGACATCAATGAGCAGTTCTTC TRBJ2-1 . . TRBV6-1
CATKQGYTGELFF TGTGCCACGAAACAGGGGTACACCGGGGAGCTGTTTTTT TRBJ2-2 . TRBD1 TRBV27
CASSLDTSSTDTQYF TGTGCCAGCAGCTTAGACACCTCTAGCACAGATACGCAGTATTTT TRBJ2-3 few . TRBV7-6
CASSGDSSRPQHF TGTGCCAGCAGTGGGGACAGTAGTCGGCCCCAGCATTTT TRBJ1-5 . TRBD1 TRBV2
CASSLGDRVFYGYTF TGTGCCAGCAGCTTGGGGGACAGGGTCTTTTACGGCTACACCTTC TRBJ1-2 . TRBD1 TRBV5-5
CASSIEMNTEAFF TGTGCCAGCAGTATAGAAATGAACACTGAAGCTTTCTTT TRBJ1-1 few . TRBV28
CASSLGAAHTDTQYF TGTGCCAGCAGTTTGGGGGCAGCCCACACAGATACGCAGTATTTT TRBJ2-3 . . TRBV28
CASSSTSLSSGTDTQYF TGTGCCAGCAGCTCAACTTCTCTGTCGTCTGGCACAGATACGCAGTATTTT TRBJ2-3 . . TRBV11-2
CASSLTGGNQPQHF TGTGCCAGCAGCCTGACAGGGGGCAATCAGCCCCAGCATTTT TRBJ1-5 . TRBD1 TRBV7-2
CASSLMRLGNYNEQFF TGTGCCAGCAGCTTAATGAGACTAGGAAACTACAATGAGCAGTTCTTC TRBJ2-1 . . TRBV7-3
CASSVGGGSYEQYF TGTGCCAGCAGTGTGGGGGGGGGAAGCTACGAGCAGTACTTC TRBJ2-7 once TRBD2 TRBV27
CASSLGLAGLSSYNEQFF TGTGCCAGCAGCTTAGGGCTAGCGGGTCTTAGCTCCTACAATGAGCAGTTCTTC TRBJ2-1 . TRBD2 TRBV11-2
CSVERLEKLFF TGCAGCGTGGAAAGACTTGAAAAACTGTTTTTT TRBJ1-4 . . TRBV29-1
CASSLGLINKNIQYF TGTGCCAGCAGCTTAGGGCTTATAAACAAAAACATTCAGTACTTC TRBJ2-4 . . TRBV7-2